This TCR beta chain was obtained from a study of early stage breast cancer tumors listed by TCRdb under 2017. With regard to the full study: Of the roughly 17 invasive breast tumors, approximately 11 were found to be estrogen receptor-positive, progesterone receptor-positive and HER2-negative. About 65% of the 12 ER+/PR+/HER2- tumors were invasive ductal carcinomas, while the other four were invasive lobular carcinomas. On average, each sample had around 10-fold read coverage. The samples as a whole yielded around 2.4 million detected templates, corresponding to 900,000 to 1,100,000 unique clonotypes. Study-wide findings and limitations: Enriched TCRB sequences shared across patients were found to be mostly commonly generated sequences that were unlikely to play an important role in the tumor microenvironment. Repertoires from blood and normal breast were more alike than repertoires from blood and tumor, and in about 90% of the 16 patients, comparing each tissue with blood separated tumor from normal. Analysis by tumor subtype was prevented by the small cohort size. Chain pairing and functional markers such as CD4, CD8 and FOXP3 were missed by bulk genomic DNA sequencing of unsorted cells. Tumors showed about 2.5-fold higher T cell density and higher clonality than adjacent normal breast tissue.

Each sample was amplified as two independent genomic DNA replicates: 0.5 ug for blood and about 1.4 ug for tumor or normal breast. TCRB sequencing of genomic DNA was carried out with the ImmunoSeq Intro kit according to the manufacturer's instructions. For absolute quantification, the approximately 29-cycle multiplex PCR included proprietary primers along with spike-in control sequences. Single-end 150-bp reads were used to sequence an 87-bp fragment spanning the CDR3 and the flanking V and J genes. Seven samples, each with two replicates, were multiplexed per lane of an Illumina MiSeq using version 3.0 chemistry. As for how the authors treated the data: Raw data were processed by the vendor's proprietary pipeline, with both replicates merged into one result per sample. Productive rearrangements sharing the V-gene family, CDR3 amino acid sequence and J-gene segment were defined as clonotypes. Clonality was calculated as 1 minus the normalized Shannon entropy (Pielou evenness) of TCRB abundances. To estimate T cell density, the total number of templates was divided by the number of input cells, which was inferred from the amount of DNA input. Recon was used with default parameters to estimate total repertoire diversity and clonality. Clonotypes with over 0.1% abundance in tumor and at least 32-fold higher abundance in tumor than in normal breast were defined as tumor-enriched. TCRdb took over this immuneACCESS table, retaining in-frame rearrangements with V and J assigned. Such tables are incomplete; in checked studies, under half of the missing clones stem from an unresolved V gene, and the remainder is unexplained. The D gene and trimming were derived from the DNA, and the V and J assignments and clone size from that table. The table for this sample lists under 13,000 clones; over 70% of them were counted only once. The ten largest account for approximately 15% of the sample.

The CDR3 holds 19 amino acids from the cysteine to the phenylalanine. The entry retains the CDR3 DNA only, 57 bases that are in frame from base 1. The germline V gene provides CDR1 ENHRY and CDR2 SYGVKD. Trimming removed 0 bases from V and 2 bases from J; the gene matches leave 15 bases unexplained. As regards this clone: It lacks a known antigen. Nothing much larger sits one base from this clone, and base qualities are not available.

Dicing about 20-50 mg of tumor tissue typically produced more than 2.5 ug of DNA. The study profiled bulk TCR beta-chain repertoires in matched peripheral blood, tumor and adjacent normal breast tissue taken from some 17 patients with early-stage breast cancer. After resection, tumor tissue identified by eye was cut out and put into prechilled RNAlater. A TissueLyser II was used to homogenize diced tumor tissue (about 20-50 mg) in RLTplus buffer containing beta-mercaptoethanol and antifoaming agent. Genomic DNA was extracted with the Qiagen AllPrep DNA/RNA Mini kit. The sequenced material came from breast tumor tissue. The chain links TRBV10-3 with TRBJ1-2, with 7 bases in between that match TRBD1. The TCR was taken from a person aged 70 to 85 with breast cancer. DNA sequence: TGTGCCATCAGTGAGTCGACGTCCGGGACAGCTTACCAGAACTATGGCTACACCTTC. It encodes CAISESTSGTAYQNYGYTF.